This passage covers 13 T cell receptor beta chains from one sample sequenced in a study of cytomegalovirus exposure and HLA in healthy donors. A multiplex PCR was run with 60 Vbeta primers and 13 Jbeta primers. The method was immunoSEQ multiplex PCR; TCRdb's version includes in-frame clones alone and lacks a portion of them. The profile shows fewer than 200,000 clones, roughly 70% of them singletons. Material for sequencing was PBMCs. These receptors were collected from a woman aged 45-60 years in good health and CMV-seropositive.

The rearrangement joins TRBV11-2 to TRBJ2-7; TRBD1 matches 7 bases. Germline V gene data show CDR1 as SGHAT and CDR2 as FQNNGV. V lost 4 bases, J lost 3 bases, and 3 bases stayed unmatched. This CDR3 region has 13 residues. The CDR3 nucleotides are TGTGCCAGCAGCTCGGGACAGAACTACGAGCAGTACTTC. This sequence encodes CASSSGQNYEQYF. Supplemented by reference TRBV11-2 and TRBJ2-7, the full variable domain reads EAGVAQSPRYKIIEKRQSVAFWCNPISGHATLYWYQQILGQGPKLLIQFQNNGVVDDSQLPKDRFSAERLKGVDSTLKIQPAKLEDSAVYLCASSSGQNYEQYFGPGTRLTVT.

The rearrangement joins TRBV5-4 to TRBJ2-1; TRBD1 is a possible D gene (6 bases). The ends were cut back, 3 bases at V and 7 bases at J, with 17 bases in the middle. Per germline, CDR1 SGHNT and CDR2 YYREEE (reference sequence). The CDR3 extends over 15 amino acids. Written as DNA, the CDR3 is TGTGCCAGCAGCTCGGGACACACCTCTGGAAATGAGCAGTTCTTC. Residues: CASSSGHTSGNEQFF.

The J gene is TRBJ1-2, the V gene TRBV7-9; D gene unclear. This CDR3 is 11 amino acids long. V lost 8 bases, J lost 7 bases, and 11 bases lay in between. CDR1 is SEHNR, CDR2 FQNEAQ, per germline (reference sequence). CDR3 residues: CASGRGFGYTF. CDR3 nucleotide sequence: TGTGCCAGCGGACGAGGGTTTGGCTACACCTTC. Drawing the rest from reference TRBV7-9 and TRBJ1-2, the complete variable domain is DTGVSQNPRHKITKRGQNVTFRCDPISEHNRLYWYRQTLGQGPEFLTYFQNEAQLEKSRLLSDRFSAERPKGSFSTLEIQRTEQGDSAMYLCASGRGFGYTFGSGTRLTVV.

This clone has just a few counts. This chain links TRBV4-2 with TRBJ2-7, with TRBD2 matching over 7 bases. V lost 4 bases to trimming and J lost 1 base; unmatched junction nucleotides: 4. The CDR3 extends over 14 amino acids. Germline assignment: CDR1 LGHNA and CDR2 YNFKEQ. For the CDR3, the DNA is TGTGCCAGCAGCCTTAGCGGGCAGTCCTACGAGCAGTACTTC. It yields the protein CASSLSGQSYEQYF.

This clone was counted only a few times. V and J are TRBV6-1 and TRBJ2-5; 8 nucleotides line up with TRBD1. The DNA matches TRBJ2-7 better at its end, which makes the J call doubtful. The CDR3 has 15 amino acids. Germline V CDR1 and CDR2: MNHNS, SASEGT. The CDR3 nucleotides read TGTGCCAGCAGCTCCCAGGGGGCTATGAACTACGAGCAGTACTTC. It codes for CASSSQGAMNYEQYF.

The chain carries TRBV7-8 and TRBJ1-1; unclear D gene. The V end lost 1 base, the J end lost 1 base, and 10 bases lay between the germline ends. The length of the CDR3 is 15 residues. CDR1 and CDR2 (germline): SGHVS, FQNEAQ. The CDR3 loop is CASSLDSVENTEAFF. In nucleotides, the CDR3 is TGTGCCAGCAGCTTAGATTCGGTCGAGAACACTGAAGCTTTCTTT.

This chain links TRBV5-6 with TRBJ1-5; the D gene is possibly TRBD1 (5 bases). CDR1 is SGHDT, CDR2 YYEEEE, per germline. The CDR3 is 12 residues long. The ends were cut back, 5 bases at V and 9 bases at J, with 12 bases in the middle. CDR3 DNA: TGTGCCAGCAGTCGCCAGGGTCTGCCCCAGCATTTT. This gives the protein CASSRQGLPQHF.

V is TRBV6-1 and J is TRBJ2-1; a possible D gene is TRBD2 (5 bases). The CDR3 length is 13 residues. Germline values: CDR1 MNHNS, CDR2 SASEGT. V was pared by 11 bases and J by 7 bases, with 18 bases between. The CDR3 sequence is CACLISGGNEQFF. CDR3 nucleotides: TGTGCCTGTTTGATCAGCGGTGGGAATGAGCAGTTCTTC.

The J gene is TRBJ1-1, the V gene TRBV2, with TRBD1 matching over 9 bases. Germline V CDR1 and CDR2: SNHLY, FYNNEI. The trim removed 6 bases at V and 4 bases at J, leaving 3 bases unmatched. This CDR3 has 13 amino acids. The CDR3 DNA reads TGTGCCAGCAGGGGACAGGGAAGCACTGAAGCTTTCTTT. This encodes CASRGQGSTEAFF.

This clone was seen a handful of times. CDR3 in DNA: TGTGCCAGCAGTTCAACAGGGAACCCTTCACCCCTCCACTTT. It translates to CASSSTGNPSPLHF. J is TRBJ1-6 and V is TRBV6-6; D is perhaps TRBD1 (6 bases). Trimming shortened V by 4 bases and J by 9 bases, and 13 bases separated the two germline ends. The CDR3 covers 14 residues. CDR1 and CDR2 from the germline V gene are MNHNY and SVGAGI (reference sequence).

The rearrangement uses TRBV5-4 and TRBJ1-5; 10 bases agree with TRBD1. V lost 4 bases and J lost 5; bases outside the gene matches: 6. Per the germline V gene, CDR1 is SGHNT and CDR2 is YYREEE (reference sequence). CDR3 length: 15 residues. The DNA of the CDR3 is TGTGCCAGCAGCGTGGACAGGGGGATGGATCAGCCCCAGCATTTT. Translated, it gives CASSVDRGMDQPQHF.

The chain recombines TRBV19 with TRBJ1-1, with TRBD1 matching 8 bases. CDR1 is LNHDA, CDR2 SQIVND, per germline (reference sequence). V shed 1 base, J shed 5 bases, and the junction held 9 bases outside the gene matches. The CDR3 loop spans 16 amino acids. The CDR3 nucleotides read TGTGCCAGTAGTATAGGGAGCGGGACAGGCTCAACTGAAGCTTTCTTT. Protein: CASSIGSGTGSTEAFF.

This chain links TRBV9 with TRBJ1-1; D remains unclear. Between the trimmed V and J ends, which lost 7 bases and 2 bases, there was a span of 15 bases. The CDR3 length is 14 residues. Looked up from germline, CDR1 is SGDLS and CDR2 is YYNGEE. The CDR3 region is CASSPHTGNTEAFF. The CDR3 DNA reads as TGTGCCAGCTCCCCTCATACGGGAAACACTGAAGCTTTCTTT.